This TCR beta chain is drawn from a study of vaccination effects on CD4 cells after COVID-19. By sample fraction, this clone is medium-sized. The antigen remains undetermined. Study-level results: Healthy vaccine recipients' vaccine-induced clones were almost all SARS-CoV-2 mono-reactive. Infection- and vaccine-induced clones contracted markedly late after vaccination.

In the ViraFEST assay, antigen-specific CD4+ clonotypes were identified by expansion after peptide-pool stimulation. Subsequent to a culture period of less than twelve days, CD4+ T cells were isolated. Vaccinated participants had no history of SARS-CoV-2 infection and tested negative for nucleocapsid antibodies. After about 2 million PBMC were placed in each well, they were cultured with about 10 IU/ml IL-2 and approximately 9.6 ug/ml peptides. TCRdb's table, derived via immunoSEQ multiplex PCR, lists solely in-frame clones and lacks some. Of under 75,000 clones in the sample, 80% are singletons; the top ten hold 9% to 15%. Between the trimmed V and J ends, which lost 0 bases and 7 bases, there was a span of 7 bases. The CDR3 extends over 12 amino acids. The V gene's germline CDR1 is GTSNPN and CDR2 SVGIG (reference sequence).

The TCR sequence derives from a human donor who received a COVID-19 vaccine. V and J are TRBV30 and TRBJ2-1; D ambiguous. Sequenced here: CD4+ T cells from PBMCs cultured with SARS-CoV-2 spike peptides, sampled before COVID-19 vaccination. As DNA, the CDR3 is TGTGCCTGGAGTGTATCTTGGAATGAGCAGTTCTTC. Its translation is CAWSVSWNEQFF.